This T cell receptor beta chain stems from a study of lymphopenia after photon versus proton radiotherapy. In its sample, this clone was seen a few times. Its antigen remains unknown. Trimming left V 2 bases short and J 5 bases short, with 15 bases between. Per germline, CDR1 MNHEY and CDR2 SMNVEV (reference sequence). The CDR3 has 15 amino acids. The study, taken as a whole, reports: Relative stability marked proton patients; photon patients lost diversity and naive cells. Post-nadir diversity loss with photons came from oligoclonal expansion, particularly CD8+ Temra cells. Larger post-nadir TCR diversity loss correlated inversely with survival in deceased patients. Survival link was tested only in deceased patients; proton benefit remains a possibility.

Assay used: immunoSEQ multiplex PCR; TCRdb lists only in-frame clones, some missing. The table includes 40,000 or so clones, approximately 83% detected once. The chain carries TRBV27 and TRBJ2-5, with a tentative D call TRBD2 (5 bases). This specimen was peripheral blood, taken from a patient treated with photon-based radiotherapy. The clonotype was recovered from a man aged 40-49 years with gastric cancer. CDR3 amino acids: CASSLAPGLAETQYF. CDR3 in DNA: TGTGCCAGCAGTTTAGCCCCAGGACTGGCCGAGACCCAGTACTTC.